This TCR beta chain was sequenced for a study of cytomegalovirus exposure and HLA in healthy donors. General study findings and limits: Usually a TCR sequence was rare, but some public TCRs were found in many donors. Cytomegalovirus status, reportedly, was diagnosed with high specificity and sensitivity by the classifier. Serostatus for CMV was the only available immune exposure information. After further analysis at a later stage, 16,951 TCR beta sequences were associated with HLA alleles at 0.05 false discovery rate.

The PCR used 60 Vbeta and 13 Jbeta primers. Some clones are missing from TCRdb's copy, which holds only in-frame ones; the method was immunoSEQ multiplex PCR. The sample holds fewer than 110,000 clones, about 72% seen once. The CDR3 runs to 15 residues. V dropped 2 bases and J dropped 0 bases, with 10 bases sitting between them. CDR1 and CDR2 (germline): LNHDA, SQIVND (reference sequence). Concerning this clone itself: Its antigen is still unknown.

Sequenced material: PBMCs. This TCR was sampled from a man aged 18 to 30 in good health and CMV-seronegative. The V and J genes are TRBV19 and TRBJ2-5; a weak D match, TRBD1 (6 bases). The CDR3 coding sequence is TGTGCCAGTAGTATAACCACAGGGAACCAAGAGACCCAGTACTTC. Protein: CASSITTGNQETQYF. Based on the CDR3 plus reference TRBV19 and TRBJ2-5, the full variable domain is DGGITQSPKYLFRKEGQNVTLSCEQNLNHDAMYWYRQDPGQGLRLIYYSQIVNDFQKGDIAEGYSVSREKKESFPLTVTSAQKNPTAFYLCASSITTGNQETQYFGPGTRLLVL.